Sequencing of this T cell receptor beta chain was carried out in a study of blood T cell repertoires in COVID-19. Data came from immunoSEQ multiplex PCR; TCRdb stores just in-frame clones and leaves some out. The sample includes fewer than 250,000 clones, more than 75% of them seen just once. The germline V gene has CDR1 SGHRS and CDR2 YFSETQ. The CDR3 runs 17 residues. The J segment lost 2 bases and the V segment lost 2 bases, leaving 10 bases of the junction unmatched. The sequenced material came from peripheral blood. The chain carries TRBV5-1 and TRBJ2-5, with 9 bases lining up with TRBD1. This TCR was recovered from a middle-aged man with acute or convalescent COVID-19. The CDR3 nucleotides are TGCGCCAGCAGCTTATCCGGGACAGGGCGGGGACAAGAGACCCAGTACTTC. It is translated as CASSLSGTGRGQETQYF.